This T cell receptor (beta chain) was profiled in a study of blood T cell repertoires in COVID-19. The table came from immunoSEQ multiplex PCR; TCRdb's copy has only in-frame clones and leaves some out. The sample has over 150,000 clones, around 79% seen once. V was pared by 4 bases and J by 0 bases, with 12 bases between. The CDR3 has 15 residues. CDR1 is SGHNT, CDR2 YYREEE, per germline (reference sequence). The sequence was collected from a woman in her 70s in a cohort exposed to, infected with or recovered from COVID-19 (not recorded which). The rearrangement links TRBV5-4 to TRBJ2-3, with D uncertain. The source material was PBMCs or T cells enriched from blood (not recorded which). CDR3 in amino acids: CASSDASYSTDTQYF. CDR3 sequence (DNA): TGTGCCAGCAGCGATGCTAGTTATAGCACAGATACGCAGTATTTT.